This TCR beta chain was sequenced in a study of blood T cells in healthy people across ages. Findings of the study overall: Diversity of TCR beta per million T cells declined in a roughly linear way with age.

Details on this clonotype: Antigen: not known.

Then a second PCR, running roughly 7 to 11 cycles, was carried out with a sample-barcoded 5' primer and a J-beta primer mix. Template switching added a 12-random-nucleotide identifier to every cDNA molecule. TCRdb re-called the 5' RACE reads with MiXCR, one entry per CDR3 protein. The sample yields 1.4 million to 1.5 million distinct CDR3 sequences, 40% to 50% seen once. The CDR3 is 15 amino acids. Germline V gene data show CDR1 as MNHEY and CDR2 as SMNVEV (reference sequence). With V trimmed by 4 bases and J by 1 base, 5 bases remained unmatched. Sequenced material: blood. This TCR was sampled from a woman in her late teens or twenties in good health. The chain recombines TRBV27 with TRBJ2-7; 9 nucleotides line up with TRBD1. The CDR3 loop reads CASSSIQGASYEQYF. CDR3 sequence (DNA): TGTGCCAGCAGTTCAATACAGGGGGCATCCTACGAGCAGTACTTC.